This T cell receptor beta chain originates from a study of blood T cell repertoires in COVID-19. Losses at the gene ends were 8 bases for V and 4 bases for J; bases not matched to a gene: 11. Per germline, CDR1 LNHDA and CDR2 SQIVND (reference sequence). The CDR3 totals 15 residues. Assay used: immunoSEQ multiplex PCR; TCRdb lists only in-frame clones, some missing. This sample has roughly 52,000 clones, with about four fifths found just once. V gene TRBV19 combines with J gene TRBJ2-3; 8 bases agree with TRBD2. Sequencing used peripheral blood. This TCR was sampled from a human donor in a cohort sampled during active COVID-19. DNA for the CDR3: TGTGCCAGTTCATGGCGGGGGGCGCAGTCAGATACGCAGTATTTT. Protein: CASSWRGAQSDTQYF.